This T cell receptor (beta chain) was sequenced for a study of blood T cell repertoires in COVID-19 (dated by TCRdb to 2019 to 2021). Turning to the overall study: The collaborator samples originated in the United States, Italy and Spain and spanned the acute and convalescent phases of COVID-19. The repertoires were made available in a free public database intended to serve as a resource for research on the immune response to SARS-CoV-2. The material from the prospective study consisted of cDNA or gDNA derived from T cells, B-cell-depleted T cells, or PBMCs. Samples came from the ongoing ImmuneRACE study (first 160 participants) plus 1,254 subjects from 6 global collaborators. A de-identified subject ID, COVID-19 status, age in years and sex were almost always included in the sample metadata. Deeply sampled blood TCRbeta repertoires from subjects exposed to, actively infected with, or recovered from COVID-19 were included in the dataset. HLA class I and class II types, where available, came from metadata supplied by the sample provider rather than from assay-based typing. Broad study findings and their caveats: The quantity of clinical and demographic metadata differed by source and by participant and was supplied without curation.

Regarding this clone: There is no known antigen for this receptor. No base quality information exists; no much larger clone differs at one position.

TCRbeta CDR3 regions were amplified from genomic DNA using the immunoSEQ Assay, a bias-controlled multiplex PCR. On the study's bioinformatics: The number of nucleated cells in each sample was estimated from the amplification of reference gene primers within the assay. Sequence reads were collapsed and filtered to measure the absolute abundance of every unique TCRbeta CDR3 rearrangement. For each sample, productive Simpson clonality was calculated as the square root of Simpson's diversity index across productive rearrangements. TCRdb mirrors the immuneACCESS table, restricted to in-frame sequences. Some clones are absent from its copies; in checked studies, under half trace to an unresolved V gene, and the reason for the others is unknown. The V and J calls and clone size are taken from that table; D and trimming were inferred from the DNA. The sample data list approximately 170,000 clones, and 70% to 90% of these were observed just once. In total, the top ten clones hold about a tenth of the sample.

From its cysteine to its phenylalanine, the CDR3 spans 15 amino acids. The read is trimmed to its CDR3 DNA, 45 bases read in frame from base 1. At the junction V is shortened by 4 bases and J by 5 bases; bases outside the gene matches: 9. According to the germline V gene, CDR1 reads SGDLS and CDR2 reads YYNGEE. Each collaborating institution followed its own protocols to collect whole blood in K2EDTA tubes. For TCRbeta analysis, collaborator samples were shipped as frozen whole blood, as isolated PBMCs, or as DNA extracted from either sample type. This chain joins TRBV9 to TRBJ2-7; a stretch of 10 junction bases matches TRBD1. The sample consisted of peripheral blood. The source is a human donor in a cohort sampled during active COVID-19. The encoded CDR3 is CASSPRQGADNEQYF. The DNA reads TGTGCCAGCAGCCCACGACAGGGGGCGGACAACGAGCAGTACTTC.